This passage covers 26 T cell receptor beta chains from one sample sequenced in a study of shared clonotypes between healthy human individuals (TCRdb year 2020). Libraries were constructed by the immunoSEQ multiplex PCR assay. What TCRdb holds here is the immuneACCESS table cut down to in-frame rearrangements. Part of the clones is not present; checked against another copy, under half of the missing clones reflect an unresolved V gene, and the others are unexplained. The sample has millions of clones on record, 90% to 95% of them singletons. Clones ranked in the top ten supply about 0.13% of the sample. The sequenced sample consisted of naive CD4+ T cells sorted from blood. The cell subset or site label of this sample denotes: CD45RA+ positively selected. Source of these receptors: a man younger than 35 in good health.

This clone was recorded once. Other DNA sequences in the sample encode the same CDR3. The rearrangement joins TRBV6-4 to TRBJ2-1; 9 bases line up with TRBD2. The J segment lost 6 bases and the V segment lost 2 bases, leaving 5 bases of the junction unmatched. CDR3 size: 15 residues. In germline, CDR1 is MRHNA, CDR2 SNTAGT. The CDR3 DNA is TGTGCCAGCAGTGACGGCGGGAGGGCCCGCAATGAGCAGTTCTTC. The encoded protein is CASSDGGRARNEQFF.

On this clone: This same CDR3 is encoded by further DNA sequences in the sample. The CDR3 coding sequence is TGTGCCAGCAGTCGAGACAGGGTCTATGGCTACACCTTC. Translation gives CASSRDRVYGYTF. V is TRBV7-2 and J is TRBJ1-2; 7 nucleotides match TRBD1. With 6 bases clipped from V and 4 bases from J, the junction kept 5 bases outside the gene matches. The CDR3 extends over 13 amino acids. Germline V gene sequence: CDR1 SGHTA, CDR2 FQGNSA.

The gene calls are TRBV27 and TRBJ2-7; no clear D gene. Trimming took 7 bases from V and 2 from J, leaving 15 bases between them. The CDR3 sequence is 14 residues long. Germline lookup yields CDR1 MNHEY and CDR2 SMNVEV (reference sequence). The CDR3 DNA follows: TGTGCCAGCACCCCTTTGGTAGGAACCTACGAGCAGTACTTC. It translates to CASTPLVGTYEQYF.

In this sample, this clone turned up once. V gene TRBV6-1 combines with J gene TRBJ1-6; D may be TRBD1 (5 bases). Trimming removed 1 base at V and 8 bases at J, with 15 bases between. Germline V gene sequence: CDR1 MNHNS, CDR2 SASEGT. The CDR3 runs 16 residues. CDR3 loop: CASSEGRVRVYSPLHF. The CDR3 DNA is TGTGCCAGCAGTGAAGGTCGTGTCAGGGTATATTCACCCCTCCACTTT.

J is TRBJ1-2 and V is TRBV18, with a tentative D call TRBD1 (5 bases). This CDR3 has 14 amino acids. V lost 3 bases and J lost 4, with 12 bases in between. Germline-derived CDR1 and CDR2 are KGHSH and LQKENI. In nucleotides, the CDR3 is TGTGCCAGCTCACCGCTGCCAGGGCCCTATGGCTACACCTTC. Encoded protein: CASSPLPGPYGYTF. Using reference TRBV18 and TRBJ1-2 for the parts outside the CDR3, the full variable domain is NAGVMQNPRHLVRRRGQEARLRCSPMKGHSHVYWYRQLPEEGLKFMVYLQKENIIDESGMPKERFSAEFPKEGPSILRIQQVVRGDSAAYFCASSPLPGPYGYTFGSGTRLTVV.

The chain uses TRBV10-3 and TRBJ2-3, with 8 bases matching TRBD2. The V and J ends lost 7 bases and 1 base, in that order; junction bases with no gene match: 7. CDR3 length equals 15 residues. Germline lookup yields CDR1 ENHRY and CDR2 SYGVKD. CDR3 DNA sequence: TGTGCCATCACCGGGGGGGCCGGGGGCACAGATACGCAGTATTTT. This codes for CAITGGAGGTDTQYF.

The chain links TRBV20-1 to TRBJ2-7, with D unresolved. With 3 bases removed from V and 6 bases from J, the gap between germline ends came to 9 bases. The CDR3 extends over 11 amino acids. Germline CDR1 is DFQATT and CDR2 is SNEGSKA (reference sequence). The CDR3 nucleotides are TGCAGTGCTAGCGCCGGCCGCGAGCAGTACTTC. This sequence encodes CSASAGREQYF.

On this clone itself: This same CDR3 is encoded by further DNA sequences in the sample. The chain joins TRBV5-1 to TRBJ2-7; 7 nucleotides match TRBD2. The CDR3 sequence is 14 residues long. The V segment lost 0 bases and the J segment 4 bases; nucleotides outside the gene matches: 4. Germline assignment: CDR1 SGHRS and CDR2 YFSETQ. For the CDR3, the DNA is TGCGCCAGCAGCTTGGACGGGCGGGGGTACGAGCAGTACTTC. It yields the protein CASSLDGRGYEQYF.

The chain recombines TRBV6-1 with TRBJ1-1, with D uncertain. The V gene lost 4 bases and the J gene lost 0 bases, with 12 bases spanning the gap. The length of the CDR3 is 15 residues. Per germline, CDR1 MNHNS and CDR2 SASEGT. The CDR3 DNA reads as TGTGCCAGCAGTGCAGGCTCCGGAATGAACACTGAAGCTTTCTTT. The encoded protein is CASSAGSGMNTEAFF.

The rearrangement joins TRBV11-2 to TRBJ2-7; D might be TRBD2 (5 bases). Trimming removed 4 bases at V and 4 bases at J, with 11 bases between. The germline gives CDR1 SGHAT, CDR2 FQNNGV. There are 13 residues in the CDR3. The CDR3 loop is CASSSQAVYEQYF. In DNA form, the CDR3 reads TGTGCCAGCAGCTCCCAAGCGGTATACGAGCAGTACTTC.

The V and J genes are TRBV7-2 and TRBJ2-7, with D perhaps being TRBD1 or TRBD2 (5 bases each). Trimming pared 0 bases from V and 4 bases from J, leaving 16 bases between. This CDR3 is 16 amino acids long. Per the germline V gene, CDR1 is SGHTA and CDR2 is FQGNSA. The CDR3 DNA reads as TGTGCCAGCAGCTTAGCGTCAGGGACCGTGAAATACGAGCAGTACTTC. The encoded protein is CASSLASGTVKYEQYF. Supplemented by reference TRBV7-2 and TRBJ2-7, the full variable domain reads GAGVSQSPSNKVTEKGKDVELRCDPISGHTALYWYRQSLGQGLEFLIYFQGNSAPDKSGLPSDRFSAERTGGSVSTLTIQRTQQEDSAVYLCASSLASGTVKYEQYFGPGTRLTVT.

This clone was found a few times. The chain combines TRBV9 with TRBJ2-1, with a weak D call TRBD2 (6 bases). V was trimmed by 4 bases and J by 5 bases, leaving 16 bases between them. Per the germline V gene, CDR1 is SGDLS and CDR2 is YYNGEE. The CDR3 covers 15 residues. CDR3 protein: CASSLMGTPDNEQFF. DNA of the CDR3: TGTGCCAGCAGCTTGATGGGGACTCCAGACAATGAGCAGTTCTTC.

V is TRBV7-3 and J is TRBJ1-4; tentative D call: TRBD1 (6 bases). The germline V gene has CDR1 SGHTA and CDR2 FQGTGA. The CDR3 has 14 residues. The germline V and J ends were trimmed by 2 bases and 6 bases, with 10 bases remaining between them. In DNA form, the CDR3 reads TGTGCCAGCAGCTTAGTCTGGACAGATGAAAAACTGTTTTTT. Translation gives CASSLVWTDEKLFF.

This clone appeared a single time. J is TRBJ1-5 and V is TRBV6-6; unclear D gene. This CDR3 spans 14 amino acids. Germline CDR1 is MNHNY and CDR2 is SVGAGI (reference sequence). The germline V and J ends were trimmed by 3 bases and 2 bases, with 8 bases remaining between them. CDR3 protein: CASSYITGNQPQHF. CDR3 nucleotides: TGTGCCAGCAGTTATATTACAGGCAATCAGCCCCAGCATTTT.

The gene calls are TRBV10-3 and TRBJ2-7, with 8 bases that match TRBD1. Trimming at V came to 11 bases and at J to 5 bases, leaving 11 bases not matched to a gene. Germline CDR1 ENHRY, CDR2 SYGVKD. The CDR3 spans 13 residues. The CDR3 bases are TGTGCCGGGGAGGACAGGGTAAGCAACGAGCAGTACTTC. It yields the protein CAGEDRVSNEQYF.

The chain links TRBV9 to TRBJ2-3; no definite D call. The ends were cut back, 7 bases at V and 2 bases at J, with 8 bases in the middle. Germline CDR1 and CDR2: SGDLS and YYNGEE. The CDR3 is 12 residues long. The CDR3 bases are TGTGCCAGCGCGAGAGACACAGATACGCAGTATTTT. Amino acid sequence: CASARDTDTQYF.

The chain employs TRBV7-9 and TRBJ2-7; D gene unclear. The CDR3 sequence is 13 residues long. In germline, CDR1 is SEHNR, CDR2 FQNEAQ (reference sequence). Trimming stripped 5 bases from V and 3 bases from J, with 11 bases between. DNA of the CDR3: TGTGCCAGCAGCAAAGGACGGAACTACGAGCAGTACTTC. Its translation: CASSKGRNYEQYF.

Details on this clone: Other DNA sequences in this specimen translate into the identical CDR3. V and J are TRBV19 and TRBJ1-3; TRBD1 matches 8 bases. The V gene end was trimmed by 4 bases and the J gene end by 0 bases; junction bases not matched to a gene: 2. The CDR3 is 15 amino acids. CDR1 LNHDA and CDR2 SQIVND come from the germline V gene (reference sequence). CDR3 nucleotide sequence: TGTGCCAGTAGTACGGGGACAGGCTCTGGAAACACCATATATTTT. It yields the protein CASSTGTGSGNTIYF.

This chain links TRBV30 with TRBJ2-7, with TRBD2 matching over 7 bases. CDR3 length: 15 residues. Per the germline V gene, CDR1 is GTSNPN and CDR2 is SVGIG (reference sequence). V lost 4 bases to trimming and J lost 5 bases; unmatched junction nucleotides: 14. The CDR3 loop is CAWNHRTRIAHEQYF. For the CDR3, the DNA is TGTGCCTGGAATCATCGGACTAGGATTGCCCACGAGCAGTACTTC.

The V gene is TRBV28, the J gene TRBJ2-7; no reliable D call. V shed 6 bases and J shed 2 bases, with 8 bases lying between them. The CDR3 is 12 residues long. Looked up from germline, CDR1 is MDHEN and CDR2 is SYDVKM. The CDR3 reads CASSRQTYEQYF. The CDR3 DNA is TGTGCCAGCAGCCGCCAGACCTACGAGCAGTACTTC.

The chain links TRBV5-1 to TRBJ2-1; 12 nucleotides line up with TRBD2. The CDR3 contains 18 residues. Germline CDR1 SGHRS, CDR2 YFSETQ. After removal of 4 bases from V and 0 bases from J, the junction contained 8 bases not matched to a gene. The CDR3 DNA reads TGCGCCAGCAGCCGCCGGACTAGCGGGGCTAGCTCCTACAATGAGCAGTTCTTC. Translated: CASSRRTSGASSYNEQFF.

CDR3: CASSQDLAGAGNTIYF. The CDR3 DNA reads TGCGCCAGCAGCCAAGATTTGGCAGGGGCTGGAAACACCATATATTTT. The chain has TRBV4-3 and TRBJ1-3; tentatively, D is TRBD1 (6 bases). Trimming shortened V by 0 bases and J by 2 bases, and 11 bases separated the two germline ends. From germline, CDR1 is LGHNA and CDR2 YSLEER. The CDR3 loop spans 16 amino acids.

The chain joins TRBV6-1 to TRBJ2-7; 8 bases fit TRBD1. Germline lookup yields CDR1 MNHNS and CDR2 SASEGT. This CDR3 spans 15 amino acids. V trimming: 4 bases; J trimming: 2 bases; junction bases outside the gene matches: 7. The CDR3 loop reads CASSGRQGWPYEQYF. The CDR3 DNA sequence: TGTGCCAGCAGTGGGAGACAGGGGTGGCCCTACGAGCAGTACTTC.

V and J are TRBV20-1 and TRBJ2-3; D gene ambiguous. Deletions cut 3 bases from V and 8 bases from J, with 9 bases between. Germline V gene sequence: CDR1 DFQATT, CDR2 SNEGSKA (reference sequence). CDR3 length: 11 amino acids. As DNA, the CDR3 is TGCAGTGCTAGTCCCGTGGGTACGCAGTATTTT. Its protein product is CSASPVGTQYF.

The V call is TRBV10-3, the J call TRBJ2-1; 7 bases align to TRBD1. Germline V gene data show CDR1 as ENHRY and CDR2 as SYGVKD. V lost 6 bases to trimming and J lost 4 bases; unmatched junction nucleotides: 3. CDR3 length equals 13 residues. DNA for the CDR3: TGTGCCATCAGCGAACAGGGGTACAATGAGCAGTTCTTC. This translates into CAISEQGYNEQFF.

This rearrangement joins TRBV6-1 to TRBJ1-4; the match to TRBD1 covers 7 bases. The CDR3 has 15 amino acids. J was trimmed by 0 bases and V by 5 bases; bases with no gene match: 3. From germline, CDR1 is MNHNS and CDR2 SASEGT. The CDR3 here is CASSRTGPTNEKLFF. For the CDR3, the DNA is TGTGCCAGCAGTAGGACAGGACCAACTAATGAAAAACTGTTTTTT.